The rows below give T cell receptor beta chains drawn from one sample of a study of beta chain features in type 1 diabetes. Sequenced by immunoSEQ multiplex PCR; TCRdb stores in-frame clones only, minus some. The sample lists 150,000 or so clones; around 63% were seen once. Sequences were obtained from naive CD4+ T cells from blood. The receptors here all came from a young man with type 1 diabetes. Both conserved end residues are part of each CDR3. D genes are given only for firm matches. Expanded clones get a size class; other rows say once, few or many, or leave the size out.

TRBD2 few TRBJ2-2 TRBV30 CAWSWTAGDWELFF TGTGCCTGGAGTTGGACGGCGGGGGACTGGGAGCTGTTTTTT
NA NA TRBJ1-5 TRBV28 CASSLSIGSNQPQHF TGTGCCAGCAGTCTTTCTATAGGTAGCAATCAGCCCCAGCATTTT
NA NA TRBJ1-5 TRBV30 CAWSVRGDQPQHF TGTGCCTGGAGTGTAAGGGGTGATCAGCCCCAGCATTTT
TRBD1 NA TRBJ2-2 TRBV7-9 CASSPGQGIGELFF TGTGCCAGCAGCCCGGGACAGGGGATCGGGGAGCTGTTTTTT
NA NA TRBJ2-1 TRBV14 CASSQRAGLEQFF TGTGCCAGCAGCCAAAGGGCAGGCCTTGAGCAGTTCTTC
NA NA TRBJ2-5 TRBV6-5 CASSPAEETQYF TGTGCCAGCAGCCCAGCGGAAGAGACCCAGTACTTC
TRBD2 few TRBJ2-2 TRBV5-1 CASSSLLRGGPTGELFF TGCGCCAGCAGCTCCCTGCTTCGGGGGGGCCCCACCGGGGAGCTGTTTTTT
NA few TRBJ2-5 TRBV19 CASSGDLQETQYF TGTGCCAGTAGCGGCGACCTCCAAGAGACCCAGTACTTC
NA NA TRBJ2-7 TRBV2 CASSVLDEQYF TGTGCCAGCAGTGTATTGGACGAGCAGTACTTC
NA NA TRBJ2-1 TRBV10-3 CAIRRDPGGAGYNEQFF TGTGCCATCAGGCGAGACCCAGGGGGTGCGGGATACAATGAGCAGTTCTTC
TRBD2 NA TRBJ2-1 TRBV29-1 CSVVAGAVNEQFF TGCAGCGTTGTAGCGGGGGCGGTGAATGAGCAGTTCTTC
NA few TRBJ2-6 TRBV30 CAWIRGAGANVLTF TGTGCCTGGATAAGGGGGGCAGGGGCCAACGTCCTGACTTTC
TRBD2 NA TRBJ2-5 TRBV30 CAWNPGGAGETQYF TGTGCCTGGAACCCGGGGGGGGCCGGGGAGACCCAGTACTTC
NA NA TRBJ2-4 TRBV29-1 CSVESDLLAKNIQYF TGCAGCGTTGAATCGGATTTATTAGCCAAAAACATTCAGTACTTC
NA NA TRBJ1-2 TRBV11-2 CASSSNYGYTF TGTGCCAGCAGCTCTAACTATGGCTACACCTTC
NA few TRBJ2-3 TRBV30 CAWKVAGTDTQYF TGTGCCTGGAAAGTAGCGGGCACAGATACGCAGTATTTT
NA once TRBJ1-1 TRBV25-1 CASSETRRGNPEAFF TGTGCCAGCAGTGAAACCCGACGGGGTAACCCTGAAGCTTTCTTT
NA NA TRBJ2-3 TRBV29-1 CSVGRDTSQIMQYF TGCAGCGTTGGCAGGGACACTTCACAGATAATGCAGTATTTT
NA NA TRBJ2-1 TRBV30 CAWGPGPYNEQFF TGTGCCTGGGGCCCGGGTCCCTACAATGAGCAGTTCTTC
TRBD1 NA TRBJ2-7 TRBV29-1 CSVESGSGTGAYEQYF TGCAGCGTTGAAAGCGGGTCCGGGACAGGGGCCTACGAGCAGTACTTC
NA NA TRBJ2-7 TRBV11-2 CASSLARYEQYF TGTGCCAGCAGCTTAGCCCGATACGAGCAGTACTTC
NA NA TRBJ2-3 TRBV4-3 CASSQELASGTDTQYF TGCGCCAGCAGCCAAGAATTGGCTAGCGGCACAGATACGCAGTATTTT
NA NA TRBJ2-7 TRBV7-2 CASGTWDKNYEQYF TGTGCCAGCGGTACCTGGGACAAAAACTACGAGCAGTACTTC
TRBD1 NA TRBJ1-6 TRBV9 CASSVTGQVAVNSPLHF TGTGCCAGCAGCGTTACGGGACAGGTCGCGGTGAATTCACCCCTCCACTTT
NA NA TRBJ2-3 TRBV29-1 CSVDFQLSTDTQYF TGCAGCGTTGATTTCCAACTCTCCACAGATACGCAGTATTTT
NA NA TRBJ2-3 TRBV11-2 CASSLDPGPDTQYF TGTGCCAGCAGCTTAGATCCCGGCCCAGATACGCAGTATTTT
TRBD1 NA TRBJ2-4 TRBV2 CASSAPPGGRTKNIQYF TGTGCCAGCAGTGCCCCCCCAGGGGGTCGGACCAAAAACATTCAGTACTTC
NA once TRBJ2-5 TRBV9 CASSVATLAETQYF TGTGCCAGCAGCGTAGCTACACTAGCTGAGACCCAGTACTTC
NA NA TRBJ2-5 TRBV7-2 CASSLVRAGTQYF TGTGCCAGCAGCTTAGTAAGGGCTGGGACCCAGTACTTC
NA few TRBJ2-6 TRBV9 CASSSIAGANVLTF TGTGCCAGCAGCTCCATCGCTGGGGCCAACGTCCTGACTTTC
NA few TRBJ2-3 TRBV7-9 CASSSVPDTQYF TGTGCCAGCAGCTCAGTGCCAGATACGCAGTATTTT
NA few TRBJ2-5 TRBV5-1 CASSLRGTQGGRETQYF TGCGCCAGCAGCTTGCGGGGCACCCAGGGAGGAAGGGAGACCCAGTACTTC
NA few TRBJ2-3 TRBV10-3 CATLRWVTDTQYF TGTGCCACCCTTCGATGGGTCACAGATACGCAGTATTTT